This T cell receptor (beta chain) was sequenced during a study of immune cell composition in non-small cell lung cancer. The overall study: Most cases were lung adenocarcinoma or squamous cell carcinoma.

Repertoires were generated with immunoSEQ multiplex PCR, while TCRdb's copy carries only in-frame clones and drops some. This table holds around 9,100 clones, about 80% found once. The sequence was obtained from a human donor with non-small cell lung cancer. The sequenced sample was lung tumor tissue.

The chain's CDR3 is CASSSRRGGFHNEQFF. The CDR3 bases are TGTGCCAGCAGCTCGCGGCGGGGGGGTTTTCACAATGAGCAGTTCTTC. The gene calls are TRBV11-1 and TRBJ2-1, with 9 positions matching TRBD2. CDR3 length: 16 residues. V was pared by 4 bases and J by 5 bases, with 9 bases of the junction left unmatched. Germline V gives CDR1 SGHAT, CDR2 FQDESV (reference sequence).